Listed here are 29 T cell receptor beta chains from one sample, sequenced in a study of shared clonotypes between healthy human individuals. The method was immunoSEQ multiplex PCR; TCRdb's version includes in-frame clones alone and lacks a portion of them. The sample yields about 1.4 million clones, more than 95% seen once. Sequencing input: naive CD4+ T cells sorted from blood. Subset given: CD45RA+ positively selected. The receptors stem from a man aged 25-45 years in good health.

Only a few counts were recorded for this clone. The chain has TRBV2 and TRBJ1-2; 10 bases map to TRBD1. Germline loops: CDR1 SNHLY, CDR2 FYNNEI. V lost 8 bases to trimming and J lost 4 bases; unmatched junction nucleotides: 4. The CDR3 consists of 13 residues. The chain's CDR3 is CASGTGVFYGYTF. In DNA form, the CDR3 reads TGTGCCAGCGGGACAGGGGTCTTCTATGGCTACACCTTC.

V is TRBV10-1 and J is TRBJ2-2, with D perhaps matching TRBD2 (5 bases). The germline V gene encodes CDR1 WNHNN and CDR2 SYGVQD (reference sequence). The CDR3 totals 16 residues. With 3 bases removed from V and 3 bases from J, the gap between germline ends came to 14 bases. In nucleotides, the CDR3 is TGCGCCAGCAGTGAAGAGCCCACTAGTCACACCGGGGAGCTGTTTTTT. Its translation: CASSEEPTSHTGELFF.

This chain joins TRBV9 and TRBJ2-7; 7 bases map to TRBD1. V shed 4 bases, J shed 2 bases, and the junction held 9 bases outside the gene matches. The CDR3 extends over 15 amino acids. From germline, CDR1 is SGDLS and CDR2 YYNGEE. CDR3 nucleotide sequence: TGTGCCAGCAGCTTAGACGGGACAGAGGCCTACGAGCAGTACTTC. Its translation: CASSLDGTEAYEQYF.

This chain links TRBV7-2 with TRBJ1-4; a weak D match, TRBD1 (5 bases). The CDR3 is 14 amino acids. Germline CDR1 is SGHTA and CDR2 is FQGNSA. With 0 bases removed from V and 7 bases from J, the gap between germline ends came to 9 bases. CDR3 nucleotide sequence: TGTGCCAGCAGCTTAGCGCCGAGGGGTGAAAAACTGTTTTTT. Its translation is CASSLAPRGEKLFF.

As concerns this clone: In the same sample, other DNA sequences code for this CDR3. The V gene is TRBV11-2, the J gene TRBJ1-2, with D tentatively TRBD1 (5 bases). Germline-derived CDR1 and CDR2 are SGHAT and FQNNGV. V was clipped by 1 base and J by 4 bases, with 7 bases between them. CDR3 size: 13 residues. CDR3 nucleotides: TGTGCCAGCAGCTTAGGAGGGGTCTATGGCTACACCTTC. Protein: CASSLGGVYGYTF.

This chain joins TRBV7-2 and TRBJ2-1; TRBD2 agrees at 11 bases. The length of the CDR3 is 17 residues. Per the germline V gene, CDR1 is SGHTA and CDR2 is FQGNSA. V was pared by 5 bases and J by 4 bases, with 10 bases of the junction left unmatched. As DNA, the CDR3 is TGTGCCAGCAGCCCCCGGGTGGGGACTAGCGGATACAATGAGCAGTTCTTC. Amino acid sequence: CASSPRVGTSGYNEQFF. Complete variable domain (other parts from reference TRBV7-2 and TRBJ2-1): GAGVSQSPSNKVTEKGKDVELRCDPISGHTALYWYRQSLGQGLEFLIYFQGNSAPDKSGLPSDRFSAERTGGSVSTLTIQRTQQEDSAVYLCASSPRVGTSGYNEQFFGPGTRLTVL.

The rearrangement links TRBV6-1 to TRBJ2-5, with TRBD1 matching 10 bases. The CDR3 loop spans 14 amino acids. The V segment lost 6 bases and the J segment 4 bases; nucleotides outside the gene matches: 5. Germline lookup yields CDR1 MNHNS and CDR2 SASEGT. CDR3 protein: CASRAGTGVETQYF. CDR3 DNA sequence: TGTGCCAGCAGGGCCGGGACAGGGGTAGAGACCCAGTACTTC.

The genes are TRBV6-5 and TRBJ1-5, with 8 bases identical to TRBD1. CDR1 and CDR2 from the germline V gene are MNHEY and SVGAGI. The V gene end was trimmed by 5 bases and the J gene end by 4 bases; junction bases not matched to a gene: 4. The CDR3 covers 14 residues. CDR3 sequence reads: CASSQGARNQPQHF. The CDR3 region has the DNA TGTGCCAGCAGTCAGGGGGCGCGAAATCAGCCCCAGCATTTT.

The chain links TRBV7-8 to TRBJ2-2, with 11 nucleotides matching TRBD2. CDR3 length: 18 residues. The V and J ends lost 1 base and 6 bases, in that order; junction bases with no gene match: 10. Germline CDR1 and CDR2: SGHVS and FQNEAQ. In nucleotides, the CDR3 is TGTGCCAGCAGCTTAGTGGCTAGCGGGAGGAATAGGGCCGGGGAGCTGTTTTTT. Protein product: CASSLVASGRNRAGELFF.

This rearrangement joins TRBV28 to TRBJ2-3, with D uncertain. Per the germline V gene, CDR1 is MDHEN and CDR2 is SYDVKM. This CDR3 has 13 amino acids. V was trimmed by 7 bases and J by 0 bases, leaving 8 bases between them. The DNA of the CDR3 is TGTGCCAGCATGGCAGCCAGCACAGATACGCAGTATTTT. Amino acid sequence: CASMAASTDTQYF.

Remarks on this clone: The sample contains more than one DNA sequence encoding this CDR3. The chain links TRBV9 to TRBJ1-5, with a weak D call TRBD1 (5 bases). The length of the CDR3 is 15 residues. Germline V gene sequence: CDR1 SGDLS, CDR2 YYNGEE. Trimming pared 3 bases from V and 1 base from J, leaving 11 bases between. CDR3: CASSAGGRSNQPQHF. CDR3 coding DNA: TGTGCCAGCAGCGCGGGGGGACGGAGCAATCAGCCCCAGCATTTT.

CDR3 in amino acids: CASSLGQGAIGEQYF. The CDR3 DNA follows: TGTGCCAGCAGCTTAGGTCAGGGGGCTATCGGCGAGCAGTACTTC. The J gene is TRBJ2-7, the V gene TRBV7-2, with TRBD1 matching 8 bases. CDR1 is SGHTA and CDR2 is FQGNSA in the germline V gene. V lost 1 base to trimming and J lost 6 bases; unmatched junction nucleotides: 8. The CDR3 totals 15 residues. The whole variable domain, remainder taken from reference TRBV7-2 and TRBJ2-7, is GAGVSQSPSNKVTEKGKDVELRCDPISGHTALYWYRQSLGQGLEFLIYFQGNSAPDKSGLPSDRFSAERTGGSVSTLTIQRTQQEDSAVYLCASSLGQGAIGEQYFGPGTRLTVT.

The chain joins TRBV6-1 to TRBJ1-1; D remains unclear. The germline CDR1 and CDR2 sequences are MNHNS and SASEGT. This CDR3 region has 16 residues. Trimming took 0 bases from V and 0 from J, leaving 11 bases between them. CDR3 coding DNA: TGTGCCAGCAGTGAAGCAGCCTGGCTGATGAACACTGAAGCTTTCTTT. Encoded protein: CASSEAAWLMNTEAFF.

This chain links TRBV6-4 with TRBJ1-2, with 11 bases lining up with TRBD1. The germline V gene has CDR1 MRHNA and CDR2 SNTAGT. The CDR3 contains 15 residues. The V and J ends lost 2 bases and 6 bases, in that order; junction bases with no gene match: 5. In DNA form, the CDR3 reads TGTGCCAGCAGTGACGCCCGGGACAGGGGGGATGGCTACACCTTC. Its translation is CASSDARDRGDGYTF.

The rearrangement links TRBV5-1 to TRBJ2-5, with D hard to call. The CDR3 length is 12 residues. Germline values: CDR1 SGHRS, CDR2 YFSETQ. Between the trimmed V and J ends, which lost 1 base and 5 bases, there was a span of 6 bases. This CDR3 reads CASSLFTETQYF. The CDR3 nucleotides are TGCGCCAGCAGCTTGTTTACGGAGACCCAGTACTTC.

This chain uses TRBV6-1 with TRBJ1-2; no reliable D call. There are 13 residues in the CDR3. V was clipped by 5 bases and J by 6 bases, with 13 bases between them. Germline CDR1 is MNHNS and CDR2 is SASEGT. The CDR3 nucleotides are TGTGCCAGCAGTCCTTTGAGATGGGATGGCTACACCTTC. Translated: CASSPLRWDGYTF.

The V call is TRBV5-8, the J call TRBJ2-7; unclear D gene. The V and J ends lost 0 bases and 2 bases respectively, with 9 bases between them. The CDR3 runs to 14 residues. Germline CDR1 and CDR2: SGHTS and YDEGEE. Written as DNA, the CDR3 is TGTGCCAGCAGCTTGGGTGTAGGGACCTACGAGCAGTACTTC. This sequence encodes CASSLGVGTYEQYF.

The rearrangement joins TRBV18 to TRBJ1-1; maybe TRBD1 (5 bases). The CDR3 is 16 amino acids. V lost 2 bases and J lost 5, with 18 bases in between. Per germline, CDR1 KGHSH and CDR2 LQKENI. In DNA, the CDR3 is TGTGCCAGCTCACCATTTCAGGGCGGCCCTCTTACTGAAGCTTTCTTT. As protein: CASSPFQGGPLTEAFF.

CDR3 bases: TGTGCCAGCACCCAGACAGGGGCGAACACTGAAGCTTTCTTT. Encoded protein: CASTQTGANTEAFF. The rearrangement links TRBV7-3 to TRBJ1-1; 8 bases line up with TRBD1. CDR3 length: 14 amino acids. Germline V CDR1 and CDR2: SGHTA, FQGTGA. The trim removed 7 bases at V and 1 base at J, leaving 5 bases unmatched.

The V and J genes are TRBV6-5 and TRBJ1-1, with D tentatively TRBD1 (5 bases). CDR1 and CDR2 from the germline V gene are MNHEY and SVGAGI. CDR3 size: 12 residues. CDR3 region: CTTGTLNTEAFF. The CDR3 DNA sequence: TGTACTACCGGGACTCTCAACACTGAAGCTTTCTTT.

The table lists this clone with a count of one. The chain couples TRBV7-2 to TRBJ2-3, with 11 bases matching TRBD2. J was trimmed by 2 bases and V by 4 bases; bases with no gene match: 14. This CDR3 is 19 amino acids long. Germline V gives CDR1 SGHTA, CDR2 FQGNSA. The CDR3 loop reads CASSSPHRLAGSLTDTQYF. The CDR3 nucleotides are TGTGCCAGCAGCTCCCCCCACCGACTAGCGGGAAGTCTCACAGATACGCAGTATTTT.

This clone was recorded once. V is TRBV10-1 and J is TRBJ1-1; 7 nucleotides match TRBD1. The junction had 3 bases not matched to a gene; V was cut back by 8 bases and J by 0 bases. In germline, CDR1 is WNHNN, CDR2 SYGVQD (reference sequence). This CDR3 region has 13 residues. CDR3 residues: CASRDSLNTEAFF. The CDR3 DNA follows: TGCGCCAGCCGGGACAGTTTGAACACTGAAGCTTTCTTT.

J is TRBJ2-5 and V is TRBV6-5; 9 bases map to TRBD2. V was clipped by 8 bases and J by 5 bases; unmatched bases: 9. Germline values: CDR1 MNHEY, CDR2 SVGAGI. The CDR3 loop spans 14 amino acids. The CDR3, as DNA: TGTGCCAGCTCTAGCGGGAACCTCCGGGAGACCCAGTACTTC. Translating gives CASSSGNLRETQYF.

The rearrangement links TRBV5-1 to TRBJ2-7, with D possibly being TRBD2 (5 bases). The germline gives CDR1 SGHRS, CDR2 YFSETQ. Deletions cut 3 bases from V and 0 bases from J, with 13 bases between. The CDR3 is 15 residues long. The CDR3 region is CASSSGTVYSYEQYF. CDR3 nucleotide sequence: TGCGCCAGCAGCTCGGGAACAGTTTACTCCTACGAGCAGTACTTC.

In its sample, this clone was seen once. The chain is built from TRBV7-9 and TRBJ1-5; D unclear. V lost 5 bases to trimming and J lost 5 bases, with 10 bases between them. The V gene's germline CDR1 is SEHNR and CDR2 FQNEAQ (reference sequence). CDR3 length equals 13 residues. DNA for the CDR3: TGTGCCAGCAGCCCGAGGGAGTATCAGCCCCAGCATTTT. Protein product: CASSPREYQPQHF.

This clone was seen once. This rearrangement joins TRBV5-1 to TRBJ2-7; 13 bases agree with TRBD2. CDR1 is SGHRS, CDR2 YFSETQ, per germline. With V trimmed by 6 bases and J by 0 bases, 6 bases remained unmatched. This CDR3 has 16 residues. The CDR3: CASTHGTSGISYEQYF. DNA for the CDR3: TGCGCCAGCACCCACGGGACTAGCGGGATCTCCTACGAGCAGTACTTC.

The chain links TRBV7-8 to TRBJ1-5, with D maybe TRBD1 (5 bases). V was cut by 3 bases and J by 3 bases, with 15 bases left in between. Germline V CDR1 and CDR2: SGHVS, FQNEAQ. This CDR3 contains 16 residues. The CDR3 DNA is TGTGCCAGCAGCTTTGGCGGGGCTGGTATCAATCAGCCCCAGCATTTT. Its protein product is CASSFGGAGINQPQHF. The whole variable domain, filled in from reference TRBV7-8 and TRBJ1-5, reads GAGVSQSPRYKVAKRGQDVALRCDPISGHVSLFWYQQALGQGPEFLTYFQNEAQLDKSGLPSDRFFAERPEGSVSTLKIQRTQQEDSAVYLCASSFGGAGINQPQHFGDGTRLSIL.

The gene calls are TRBV29-1 and TRBJ2-5; D is possibly TRBD1 (6 bases). The CDR3 consists of 13 residues. Germline lookup yields CDR1 SQVTM and CDR2 ANQGSEA. Trimming removed 6 bases at V and 5 bases at J, with 16 bases between. The CDR3 is CSVKPGRGETQYF. The DNA for the CDR3 is TGCAGCGTAAAACCGGGAAGGGGGGAGACCCAGTACTTC.

The genes are TRBV27 and TRBJ2-7, with D possibly being TRBD1 (6 bases). The V end was cut by 3 bases, the J end by 0 bases, with 12 bases between. CDR1 is MNHEY, CDR2 SMNVEV, per germline (reference sequence). The CDR3 runs 15 residues. DNA of the CDR3: TGTGCCAGCAGTTTTGGACAGCTGAGCTCCTACGAGCAGTACTTC. It yields the protein CASSFGQLSSYEQYF.